The 24 T cell receptor beta chains below all came from one sample that was sequenced in a study of shared T cell receptors in the human thymus. Produced via immunoSEQ multiplex PCR; TCRdb's table is partial and in-frame only. The sample lists hundreds of thousands of clones, 95% occurring once. Sequencing used thymocytes. These receptors all come from a human donor.

The V gene is TRBV29-1, the J gene TRBJ1-1; D gene uncertain. Germline assignment: CDR1 SQVTM and CDR2 ANQGSEA. The ends were cut back, 0 bases at V and 0 bases at J, with 17 bases in the middle. CDR3 length: 17 residues. In DNA, the CDR3 is TGCAGCGTTGAAGATCGGCGGACGGGTGGTATGAACACTGAAGCTTTCTTT. This translates into CSVEDRRTGGMNTEAFF.

V gene TRBV14 combines with J gene TRBJ2-1; TRBD2 matches 7 bases. In germline, CDR1 is SGHDN, CDR2 FVKESK. The CDR3 has 15 amino acids. Losses at the gene ends were 4 bases for V and 6 bases for J; bases not matched to a gene: 9. The CDR3 DNA sequence: TGTGCCAGCAGCCCAGGGAGGGGAGTAGGCAATGAGCAGTTCTTC. Its protein is CASSPGRGVGNEQFF.

The chain combines TRBV10-3 with TRBJ2-7; D is possibly TRBD2 (7 bases). V lost 2 bases and J 3 bases, leaving 23 bases between the germline ends. The CDR3 totals 18 residues. Looked up from germline, CDR1 is ENHRY and CDR2 is SYGVKD. In nucleotides, the CDR3 is TGTGCCATCAGTGAGACCTCGATAGGGGGGGGCATCCGCTACGAGCAGTACTTC. It translates to CAISETSIGGGIRYEQYF.

The J gene is TRBJ1-1, the V gene TRBV10-3, with D uncertain. Trimming removed 6 bases from V and 5 bases from J, with 22 bases in between. CDR1 is ENHRY, CDR2 SYGVKD, per germline. The length of the CDR3 is 16 residues. DNA of the CDR3: TGTGCCATCAGGTTCTCGCCAGCGGCAGATGGGACTGAAGCTTTCTTT. Translated, it gives CAIRFSPAADGTEAFF.

CDR3 loop: CASSLAVGQFVYEQYF. The CDR3 DNA is TGTGCCAGCAGCTTAGCGGTCGGCCAGTTTGTCTACGAGCAGTACTTC. This chain links TRBV7-9 with TRBJ2-7; D unresolved. Germline loops: CDR1 SEHNR, CDR2 FQNEAQ (reference sequence). This CDR3 contains 16 residues. V was pared by 0 bases and J by 3 bases, with 15 bases between.

The chain uses TRBV11-2 and TRBJ1-3; D uncertain. V was pared by 3 bases and J by 0 bases, with 12 bases between. The CDR3 runs to 16 residues. Germline loops: CDR1 SGHAT, CDR2 FQNNGV. The CDR3, as DNA: TGTGCCAGCAGCTTGCGCCCTTTTCACTCTGGAAACACCATATATTTT. Its translation: CASSLRPFHSGNTIYF.

The chain recombines TRBV4-3 with TRBJ2-1, with D perhaps TRBD1 (6 bases). Trimming shortened V by 0 bases and J by 3 bases, and 15 bases separated the two germline ends. CDR3 length equals 17 residues. The germline V gene encodes CDR1 LGHNA and CDR2 YSLEER. CDR3 in DNA: TGCGCCAGCAGCCAAGAGGGGCCCGGACAGTTCTACAATGAGCAGTTCTTC. Translating gives CASSQEGPGQFYNEQFF.

This clone was recorded once. The chain carries TRBV18 and TRBJ2-3, with unresolved D. CDR3 length: 11 amino acids. V was trimmed by 4 bases and J by 6 bases, leaving 5 bases between them. The germline CDR1 and CDR2 sequences are KGHSH and LQKENI. This CDR3 reads CASSHPDTQYF. The CDR3 DNA sequence: TGTGCCAGCTCACACCCGGATACGCAGTATTTT.

The chain uses TRBV27 and TRBJ1-5, with 10 nucleotides matching TRBD1. Germline values: CDR1 MNHEY, CDR2 SMNVEV (reference sequence). This CDR3 contains 17 residues. V was clipped by 8 bases and J by 0 bases; unmatched bases: 10. The chain's CDR3 is CASGRQGAGISNQPQHF. CDR3 in DNA: TGTGCCAGCGGGAGACAGGGGGCCGGTATTAGCAATCAGCCCCAGCATTTT.

The J gene is TRBJ2-2, the V gene TRBV28; D unclear. Germline assignment: CDR1 MDHEN and CDR2 SYDVKM. The CDR3 has 10 residues. Trimming took 6 bases from V and 7 from J, leaving 3 bases between them. The CDR3 DNA is TGTGCCAGCAGCCACGGGGAGCTGTTTTTT. Translating gives CASSHGELFF.

The J gene is TRBJ2-6, the V gene TRBV15; TRBD2 agrees at 16 bases. Germline V CDR1 and CDR2: LNHNV, YYDKDF (reference sequence). The CDR3 spans 20 residues. V shed 1 base and J 0 bases; nucleotides not matched to a gene: 3. CDR3 sequence: CATSRAGLAGGGSGANVLTF. CDR3 DNA: TGTGCCACCAGCAGAGCGGGACTAGCGGGAGGGGGCTCTGGGGCCAACGTCCTGACTTTC.

The rearrangement uses TRBV14 and TRBJ2-3; D gene ambiguous. Germline V gives CDR1 SGHDN, CDR2 FVKESK. The CDR3 consists of 17 residues. V lost 0 bases to trimming and J lost 2 bases, with 15 bases between them. The CDR3 is CASSQDLGKRPTDTQYF. As DNA, the CDR3 is TGTGCCAGCAGCCAAGATCTTGGAAAGAGACCCACAGATACGCAGTATTTT.

The J gene is TRBJ2-1, the V gene TRBV9; TRBD1 matches 7 bases. With 4 bases clipped from V and 6 bases from J, the junction kept 13 bases outside the gene matches. CDR3 size: 16 residues. Germline V gene lookup returns CDR1 SGDLS and CDR2 YYNGEE. CDR3: CASSYKGGPDPNEQFF. The CDR3 bases are TGTGCCAGCAGCTATAAAGGGGGCCCTGACCCCAATGAGCAGTTCTTC.

The chain joins TRBV28 to TRBJ2-7; D possibly corresponds to TRBD1 (5 bases). The CDR3 runs 16 residues. Trimming shortened V by 1 base and J by 0 bases, and 13 bases separated the two germline ends. CDR1 is MDHEN, CDR2 SYDVKM, per germline. CDR3 residues: CASSLSLGRPSYEQYF. The CDR3 nucleotides are TGTGCCAGCAGTTTATCTCTGGGGCGACCCTCCTACGAGCAGTACTTC.

The chain combines TRBV23-1 with TRBJ2-4, with 7 bases fitting TRBD2. TRBV23-1 is given ORF status, its function remaining uncertain. This CDR3 has 17 residues. V dropped 3 bases and J dropped 0; count of bases not matched to a gene: 8. CDR3 in amino acids: CASSQGRRGIAKNIQYF. In DNA form, the CDR3 reads TGCGCCAGCAGTCAGGGCCGGCGGGGGATAGCCAAAAACATTCAGTACTTC.

J is TRBJ2-1 and V is TRBV28; TRBD2 might be the D (5 bases). Germline CDR1 reads MDHEN; CDR2 reads SYDVKM. Trimming cost V 1 base and J 6 bases, with 16 bases left between them. The CDR3 covers 16 residues. The CDR3 region has the DNA TGTGCCAGCAGTTTATCGAGGGAGCCATCAGTCAATGAGCAGTTCTTC. Translation gives CASSLSREPSVNEQFF.

This chain uses TRBV15 with TRBJ2-1, with 7 positions matching TRBD1. V lost 5 bases, J lost 0 bases, and 10 bases stayed unmatched. The CDR3 spans 17 residues. Germline CDR1 is LNHNV and CDR2 is YYDKDF (reference sequence). The CDR3 coding sequence is TGTGCCACCAGCCGCCTGAAGACAGGGATCTCCTACAATGAGCAGTTCTTC. It translates to CATSRLKTGISYNEQFF.

This clone was detected only a few times. This sequence joins TRBV5-1 and TRBJ1-2; a possible D gene is TRBD1 (6 bases). The CDR3 contains 16 residues. CDR1 and CDR2 (germline): SGHRS, YFSETQ. V was trimmed by 7 bases and J by 6 bases, leaving 25 bases between them. The CDR3 region is CASRWLCLRGANGYTF. Written as DNA, the CDR3 is TGCGCCAGCCGCTGGTTATGTTTGCGGGGGGCGAATGGCTACACCTTC.

This clone turned up a few times. The V and J genes are TRBV14 and TRBJ1-1; 8 bases map to TRBD1. Per germline, CDR1 SGHDN and CDR2 FVKESK. Trimming took 4 bases from V and 5 from J; bases not matched to a gene: 12. The CDR3 extends over 16 amino acids. This CDR3 is CASSLGQDREETEAFF. In DNA form, the CDR3 reads TGTGCCAGCAGCCTCGGGCAGGACAGGGAGGAAACTGAAGCTTTCTTT.

The V call is TRBV15, the J call TRBJ2-7; D gene uncertain. Germline loops: CDR1 LNHNV, CDR2 YYDKDF (reference sequence). This CDR3 contains 14 residues. Trimming removed 1 base at V and 4 bases at J, with 11 bases between. In DNA, the CDR3 is TGTGCCACCAGCAGAGGTTCTCCCTCGTACGAGCAGTACTTC. Its protein product is CATSRGSPSYEQYF.

The chain couples TRBV27 to TRBJ2-7; no firm D call. CDR1 is MNHEY and CDR2 is SMNVEV in the germline V gene (reference sequence). This CDR3 is built from 12 residues. Trimming took off 7 bases at V and 8 bases at J, with 15 bases between the two ends. In DNA form, the CDR3 reads TGTGCCAGCAACCACCCCCAATTACAGCAGTACTTC. Translated: CASNHPQLQQYF.

This clone was seen a single time. This chain joins TRBV28 and TRBJ2-3; no firm D call. The V end lost 1 base, the J end lost 0 bases, and 14 bases lay between the germline ends. Germline assignment: CDR1 MDHEN and CDR2 SYDVKM. The CDR3 runs 17 residues. This CDR3 is CASSLSTATTSTDTQYF. CDR3 DNA sequence: TGTGCCAGCAGTTTATCTACGGCAACTACTAGCACAGATACGCAGTATTTT.

The rearrangement uses TRBV28 and TRBJ1-5; D is undetermined. Germline loops: CDR1 MDHEN, CDR2 SYDVKM. The CDR3 is 16 amino acids. V was trimmed by 4 bases and J by 2 bases, leaving 15 bases between them. In DNA form, the CDR3 reads TGTGCCAGCAGTTCCCCCACCTCGTCGTGCAATCAGCCCCAGCATTTT. Its protein product is CASSSPTSSCNQPQHF.

The V call is TRBV5-1, the J call TRBJ2-7; D is unclear. Germline CDR1 and CDR2: SGHRS and YFSETQ. V was pared by 0 bases and J by 5 bases, with 18 bases between. CDR3 size: 16 residues. Here the CDR3 reads CASSLGQEAPLNEQYF. As DNA, the CDR3 is TGCGCCAGCAGCTTGGGTCAGGAAGCCCCTTTAAACGAGCAGTACTTC.